These 10 T cell receptor beta chains were sequenced from one sample in a study of shared clonotypes between healthy human individuals. Generated by immunoSEQ multiplex PCR, the TCRdb table keeps only in-frame clones and is missing some. This sample carries 1,400,000 or so clones, approximately 98.5% of them seen once, and the ten largest clones take around 0.38%. The sequenced sample was naive CD4+ T cells sorted from blood. Stated subset: CD45RA+ positively selected. Every receptor here comes from a man aged 30-40 years in good health.

The rearrangement joins TRBV10-1 to TRBJ2-7; 14 bases are a match to TRBD2. V was pared by 1 base and J by 6 bases, with 5 bases of the junction left unmatched. The CDR3 runs 16 residues. Germline CDR1 is WNHNN and CDR2 is SYGVQD (reference sequence). The CDR3 protein is CASSEYGTSGSREQYF. CDR3 coding DNA: TGCGCCAGCAGTGAGTATGGGACTAGCGGGAGTCGCGAGCAGTACTTC.

This chain joins TRBV14 and TRBJ2-3; D is unresolved. Germline values: CDR1 SGHDN, CDR2 FVKESK. The CDR3 extends over 14 amino acids. The V end lost 0 bases, the J end lost 6 bases, and 10 bases lay between the germline ends. The CDR3 region has the DNA TGTGCCAGCAGCCAAGACGGTCGCATTGATACGCAGTATTTT. It codes for CASSQDGRIDTQYF.

The genes are TRBV7-2 and TRBJ2-1, with 12 bases identical to TRBD2. CDR1 is SGHTA, CDR2 FQGNSA, per germline. The CDR3 sequence is 18 residues long. Trimming at V came to 5 bases and at J to 3 bases, leaving 11 bases not matched to a gene. CDR3 nucleotides: TGTGCCAGCAGCGCCAGGGGCCTAGCGGGAGGGCGCTACAATGAGCAGTTCTTC. Protein product: CASSARGLAGGRYNEQFF.

Comment on this clone: Additional DNA sequences in this sample encode the identical CDR3. This chain connects TRBV5-4 to TRBJ2-7, with TRBD2 matching 13 bases. The CDR3 covers 15 residues. The V gene's germline CDR1 is SGHNT and CDR2 YYREEE (reference sequence). After removal of 5 bases from V and 1 base from J, the junction contained 3 bases not matched to a gene. CDR3 sequence (DNA): TGTGCCAGCAGTAGGACTAGCGGGAGTTCCTACGAGCAGTACTTC. Encoded protein: CASSRTSGSSYEQYF.

V and J are TRBV27 and TRBJ2-2; 10 nucleotides match TRBD1. This CDR3 is built from 16 residues. Germline assignment: CDR1 MNHEY and CDR2 SMNVEV (reference sequence). V was pared by 6 bases and J by 6 bases, with 10 bases of the junction left unmatched. CDR3 bases: TGTGCCAGCAGCCGAATCGGGACAGGGGAGGCCGGGGAGCTGTTTTTT. This encodes CASSRIGTGEAGELFF.

This chain connects TRBV4-3 to TRBJ1-1; the D gene is possibly TRBD1 (6 bases). Germline V lookup: CDR1 LGHNA, CDR2 YSLEER. This CDR3 is 14 amino acids long. Trimming removed 5 bases at V and 3 bases at J, with 13 bases between. CDR3 DNA sequence: TGCGCCAGCAGCGAGTGGGGGCGCGACACTGAAGCTTTCTTT. Translating it yields CASSEWGRDTEAFF.

As concerns this clone: Distinct nucleotide sequences in the sample also encode this CDR3. V usage is TRBV9 and J usage is TRBJ2-3; 7 nucleotides line up with TRBD1. Germline V CDR1 and CDR2: SGDLS, YYNGEE. V lost 5 bases, J lost 1 base, and 1 base stayed unmatched. This CDR3 has 13 residues. The CDR3 reads CASSRGRTDTQYF. In DNA form, the CDR3 reads TGTGCCAGCAGTAGGGGGCGCACAGATACGCAGTATTTT.

This clone is a singleton in its sample. The gene calls are TRBV28 and TRBJ2-1; 10 bases line up with TRBD2. CDR1 and CDR2 from the germline V gene are MDHEN and SYDVKM. The length of the CDR3 is 22 residues. The ends lost 3 bases at V and 11 bases at J; junction bases unmatched: 31. This CDR3 is CASSLNLRVSLAGSSNDDQQFF. CDR3 sequence (DNA): TGTGCCAGCAGTTTGAATCTTAGGGTCTCACTAGCGGGATCCTCAAATGACGACCAGCAGTTCTTC.

The V and J genes are TRBV7-8 and TRBJ1-2; D gene unclear. V dropped 5 bases and J dropped 3 bases, with 16 bases sitting between them. This CDR3 comprises 15 residues. CDR1 SGHVS and CDR2 FQNEAQ come from the germline V gene. This CDR3 is CASSPRSTGDYGYTF. CDR3 bases: TGTGCCAGCAGCCCCCGATCGACCGGGGACTATGGCTACACCTTC. Looking up the rest from reference TRBV7-8 and TRBJ1-2 gives the full variable domain: GAGVSQSPRYKVAKRGQDVALRCDPISGHVSLFWYQQALGQGPEFLTYFQNEAQLDKSGLPSDRFFAERPEGSVSTLKIQRTQQEDSAVYLCASSPRSTGDYGYTFGSGTRLTVV.

V is TRBV6-1 and J is TRBJ1-2; 8 nucleotides line up with TRBD1. With V trimmed by 8 bases and J by 3 bases, 11 bases remained unmatched. This CDR3 is built from 15 residues. Germline CDR1 and CDR2: MNHNS and SASEGT. Here the CDR3 reads CASSVQGAGYYGYTF. CDR3 DNA sequence: TGTGCCAGCTCTGTTCAGGGGGCAGGCTACTATGGCTACACCTTC.